This TCR beta chain was found in a study of cytomegalovirus exposure and HLA in healthy donors (dated by TCRdb to between 2016 and 2019). Regarding the study in general: An earlier analysis of roughly 500 of the donors reported approximately 300 Gb of sequence data and roughly 110 million unique TCR beta sequences from 150 million to 200 million T cells. An early release covering more than 500 HLA-typed donors comprised around 300 gigabases of sequencing data and around 80 million unique TCR sequences. The genetic ancestry cluster associated with self-reported Caucasian donors included 81% of the 398 genotyped donors. The study aimed to test whether signatures of past pathogen exposure could be identified by cataloging public T cell receptors. The study used immunosequencing to profile the T cell repertoires of several hundred subjects and linked those repertoires to cytomegalovirus serostatus. A separate validation cohort of approximately 120 different subjects was used in addition to the approximately 640-subject first cohort. The study combined high-throughput TCR immunosequencing, statistical association of individual TCRs with disease status, and machine learning to predict cytomegalovirus infection status. To study patterns of TCR occurrence, a later analysis re-analyzed previously published TCR beta repertoires from 550 to 800 donors and added high-resolution HLA genotyping. Rather than drawing on any new phenotypic data, the later analysis identified candidate immune exposures from TCR beta sequences and the way those sequences occurred across donors. An earlier analysis of roughly 580 of the donors used high-throughput TCR beta sequencing to judge whether each TCR beta V gene segment behaved as functional or pseudogenic. Donor age, sex, ethnicity and CMV serostatus were collected together with the repertoire data. A later genetic analysis used genome-wide SNP genotypes for about 65% of the roughly 670 donors, treating that subset as a discovery cohort. Every discovery cohort repertoire had been produced on one sequencing platform. Both class I and class II loci were covered by HLA typing, at four-digit resolution. The number of typed donors differed by locus: about 629-640 for A, B, C, DRB1 and DQB1; 500 to 550 for DQA1; about 600 for DPA1; and some 470 for DPB1. Because of strong linkage in the cohort, five DR-DQ haplotypes were treated as single units for association and clustering. Among around 400 genotyped donors of the cohort, an average of approximately 240,000 unique TCR beta nucleotide sequences was sequenced per donor, of which 15% to 20% were non-productive.

Note on this clone: Its antigen is still unknown. There are no base qualities to consult, and no much larger clone falls within one base.

Broad study findings and their caveats: Strong co-occurrence of HLA alleles, especially DR and DQ, made assigning TCR associations to individual alleles difficult. In a later analysis, HLA-associated TCR beta chains showed more clonal expansion and lower generation probabilities than non-associated chains that were equally common. In an earlier analysis of more than 450 of the donors, most TCR beta V segments were observed in productive rearrangements about 87% or about 30% of the time, broadly matching IMGT annotations. Most CMV-associated TCR beta chains appeared to be HLA-restricted in a later analysis, and the HLA associations seemed to be driven largely by CMV exposure. In vitro tests confirmed that a few of the cytomegalovirus-associated TCR beta chains recognize cytomegalovirus antigens. Because counts were too low, about 17 rarely observed V segments, including chromosome 9 orphons, were excluded from the earlier analysis of under 650 of the donors. Immune exposure information for the cohort was limited to CMV serostatus. A further reported finding was that TCR beta sequences accurately predicted the HLA-A and HLA-B alleles for most subjects in the first cohort. While some public TCRs were present in many individuals, most TCR sequences turned up only very rarely across donors. Cytomegalovirus status was reported to be diagnosed by the classifier with high specificity and sensitivity in both the original and validation cohorts. Compared with the approximately 670-donor mean, donors in an Asian-associated ancestry cluster had fewer N-insertions in productive TCRs, according to a later genetic analysis. According to the authors, the approach could potentially be generalized to other disease states and immunological phenotypes. Several of the top co-occurrence clusters appeared to be linked to parvovirus B19, influenza, CMV and Epstein-Barr virus, according to a later analysis. A total of about 180 TCR beta chains were listed by the study as associated with cytomegalovirus. A cluster of highly shared sequence variants was judged likely to be a technical artifact of the sequencing pipeline. Correlated functional status among segregating V segments might be attributable to linkage disequilibrium, but an unknown experimental factor could not be ruled out. Only TCR beta chains were sequenced in this cohort, and the absence of alpha or paired-chain data limited detectable features. Specific HLA alleles were associated with roughly 16,000 TCR beta sequences at a false discovery rate of 0.05 in a later analysis. Because HLA typing was unavailable for some donors at each locus, only the typed subset was used in association tests. In a later analysis, TCR association rates were found to vary across HLA loci, with the most associated TCRs seen for DRB1 alleles and the fewest for HLA-C alleles. Some IMGT-functional V segments, including TRBV6-2 and TRBV6-3, could not be told apart with the 87-base-pair reads, so those segments were excluded. V-gene and J-gene trimming of TCR beta chains was associated with a missense DCLRE1C variant in a later genetic analysis, and the association was replicated in an independent cohort. Sequencing depth was assumed to be roughly uniform across donors in the presence/absence analyses, though that assumption may not hold.

V is reduced by 4 bases and J by 4 bases, leaving a spacing of 13 bases between them. CDR1 and CDR2, per the germline V gene, are LGHNA and YNFKEQ. CDR3 length: 15 amino acids, cysteine to phenylalanine. The entry retains the CDR3 DNA only, 45 bases that are in frame from base 1. The cohort was made up of around 720 healthy bone marrow donors. Cohort members were all nominally healthy when sampled, although unrecorded immune exposures were likely present. The donor tested CMV seropositive, placing the donor among the roughly 300 seropositive members of the cohort. A peripheral blood sample was provided by each donor, and peripheral blood mononuclear cells were used for TCR beta sequencing. Genomic DNA extraction from the blood cell samples was performed with the Qiagen DNeasy Blood Extraction Kit. Library creation used the immunoSEQ multiplex PCR assay. For the multiplex PCR, a mixture combining 60 forward primers for TCR Vbeta segments and 13 reverse primers for TCR Jbeta segments was used. The CDR3 region of rearranged TCR beta genes was amplified from genomic DNA by a multiplex PCR assay. The amplified TCR beta libraries were sequenced on the Illumina HiSeq System as 87-base-pair reads. The authors processed their data as follows. Across the 600 to 700 repertoires, a later analysis counted roughly 77 million unique TCR beta chains, around 10 million of which were shared by at least two donors. Raw reads were error-corrected and collapsed into unique sequences with a nearest-neighbor algorithm that merged closely related sequences to remove PCR and sequencing errors. CDR3 sequences were aligned to IMGT reference sequences to assign V, D and J gene segments. Each retained sequence needed at least a six-nucleotide match to both a V gene segment and a J gene segment. A rearrangement was called productive if the CDR3 had no stop codons and remained in frame with V and J, and every other rearrangement was called non-productive. Following IMGT convention, CDR3 was defined as the stretch from the second conserved V-encoded cysteine up to the conserved J-encoded phenylalanine. Sequences without an unambiguous match to a single V gene segment were excluded from the earlier analysis of a few hundred of the donors. An earlier analysis of approximately 590 of the donors called V segments functional above 56.7% productive rearrangements and segregating when the between-donor standard deviation exceeded 5%. A statistical classification framework was built to diagnose cytomegalovirus status from the catalog of TCR beta chain sequences. V and J gene assignment, in a later analysis, came from comparing TCR nucleotide sequences with IMGT/GENE-DB human TR gene sequences. Using the TCRdist pipeline, a later analysis assigned CDR3 sequences along with most-parsimonious VDJ recombination scenarios. In a later analysis, each TCR beta chain was defined by its CDR3 amino acid sequence together with its V-gene family, and reads lacking a unique V-gene family were excluded. As a way to deal with suspected cross-contamination and a sequencing artifact, a later analysis dropped under 600 nucleotide sequences that were highly shared and had low generation probability. In a later analysis, a clonal expansion index for each public chain was calculated from normalized within-repertoire ranks of inferred template counts. In a later analysis, generation probabilities were computed using a VDJ recombination model fitted to out-of-frame rearrangements, and the results were checked against IGoR. Hypergeometric tests were used in a later analysis to score TCR-TCR, TCR-HLA and TCR-CMV co-occurrence, with a repertoire-size bias correction applied to the TCR pairs. False discovery rates were estimated in a later analysis by permuting HLA or CMV assignments 20 times. In a later analysis, co-occurring TCRs were grouped using DBSCAN, and TCRdist sequence similarity was added for clustering within HLA-allele-positive subsets. Repertoires with fewer than 30,000 or more than 120,000 public chains, plus five repertoires with anomalous nucleotide sharing, were excluded from co-occurrence clustering. TCRdb mirrors the immuneACCESS table, restricted to in-frame sequences. Some clones are absent from its copies; in checked studies, under half trace to an unresolved V gene, and the reason for the others is unknown. That table supplies the V and J calls and clone size; D and trimming were determined from the DNA. Recorded for this sample are about 130,000 clones; roughly 70% of them occurred a single time. The top ten constitute roughly 2.1% of the sample.

The rearrangement joined TRBV4-2 to TRBJ1-4; the D gene is perhaps TRBD1, from 5 matching bases. The clonotype was recovered from a woman between 40 and 50 years old in good health and CMV-seropositive. Material: PBMCs. CDR3 loop: CASSPLRGFNEKLFF. The DNA reads TGTGCCAGCAGCCCTCTTCGGGGGTTTAATGAAAAACTGTTTTTT.